Below, 31 T cell receptor beta chains from the same sample are listed, as sequenced in a study of blood T cell repertoires in COVID-19. Assay used: immunoSEQ multiplex PCR; TCRdb lists only in-frame clones, some missing. The top ten hold roughly 5.3% of the sample, which has 290,000 or so clones, around 83% seen once. Sequenced sample: PBMCs or T cells enriched from blood (not recorded which). The receptors here all came from a man between 40 and 49 years old who had been exposed to COVID-19.

This clone showed up just once. The V gene is TRBV15, the J gene TRBJ1-1; a possible D gene is TRBD1 (5 bases). The CDR3 consists of 13 residues. The V gene lost 0 bases and the J gene lost 5 bases, with 7 bases spanning the gap. CDR1 LNHNV and CDR2 YYDKDF come from the germline V gene (reference sequence). This CDR3 is CATSRDAGTEAFF. The CDR3, as DNA: TGTGCCACCAGCAGAGATGCAGGGACTGAAGCTTTCTTT.

The chain employs TRBV10-1 and TRBJ2-7; D is perhaps TRBD1 (6 bases). In germline, CDR1 is WNHNN, CDR2 SYGVQD (reference sequence). The CDR3 extends over 14 amino acids. Trimming cost V 5 bases and J 2 bases, with 13 bases left between them. The CDR3 spells CASSPWDIAYEQYF. CDR3 DNA sequence: TGCGCCAGCAGTCCTTGGGACATAGCCTACGAGCAGTACTTC.

There are many counts of this clone. The rearrangement links TRBV6-1 to TRBJ1-5; a weak D match, TRBD1 (6 bases). V was clipped by 3 bases and J by 5 bases, with 14 bases between them. CDR1 and CDR2 from the germline V gene are MNHNS and SASEGT. This CDR3 is 15 amino acids long. The chain's CDR3 is CASSDANTGYQPQHF. The DNA for the CDR3 is TGTGCCAGCAGTGACGCCAATACAGGGTATCAGCCCCAGCATTTT.

The chain recombines TRBV30 with TRBJ1-6; D is ambiguous. Germline CDR1 and CDR2: GTSNPN and SVGIG (reference sequence). V gave up 5 bases and J gave up 10 bases, with 12 bases separating them. The length of the CDR3 is 12 residues. The DNA for the CDR3 is TGTGCCTGGGCCGAGGGAGGCTCACCCCTCCACTTT. It yields the protein CAWAEGGSPLHF.

The V gene is TRBV6-1, the J gene TRBJ2-3; 8 positions agree with TRBD2. Germline assignment: CDR1 MNHNS and CDR2 SASEGT. After removal of 2 bases from V and 0 bases from J, the junction contained 7 bases not matched to a gene. This CDR3 comprises 17 residues. CDR3 protein: CASSESAGGFSTDTQYF. CDR3 sequence (DNA): TGTGCCAGCAGTGAATCGGCGGGAGGTTTCAGCACAGATACGCAGTATTTT.

The gene calls are TRBV9 and TRBJ2-7; 10 nucleotides align to TRBD2. Unmatched junction bases numbered 5, after V lost 0 bases and J lost 5 bases. This CDR3 has 15 amino acids. Germline V gene lookup returns CDR1 SGDLS and CDR2 YYNGEE. The CDR3 DNA follows: TGTGCCAGCAGCGTAGCGGGACTAGCGTTCCACGAGCAGTACTTC. Its translation: CASSVAGLAFHEQYF. Full variable domain (rest looked up from reference TRBV9 and TRBJ2-7): DSGVTQTPKHLITATGQRVTLRCSPRSGDLSVYWYQQSLDQGLQFLIQYYNGEERAKGNILERFSAQQFPDLHSELNLSSLELGDSALYFCASSVAGLAFHEQYFGPGTRLTVT.

This clone was detected only once. The V and J genes are TRBV6-5 and TRBJ1-1, with 11 bases aligning to TRBD1. Germline V gene data show CDR1 as MNHEY and CDR2 as SVGAGI. The CDR3 runs to 16 residues. After removal of 3 bases from V and 10 bases from J, the junction contained 13 bases not matched to a gene. CDR3: CASSYRHADRGRRAFF. In DNA, the CDR3 is TGTGCCAGCAGTTATCGACATGCGGACAGGGGGCGCCGAGCTTTCTTT.

J is TRBJ1-2 and V is TRBV7-9; D remains ambiguous. CDR1 is SEHNR, CDR2 FQNEAQ, per germline (reference sequence). The V gene lost 3 bases and the J gene lost 6 bases, with 8 bases spanning the gap. This CDR3 contains 12 residues. This chain's CDR3 is CASSFGGDGYTF. CDR3 coding DNA: TGTGCCAGCAGCTTCGGAGGAGATGGCTACACCTTC.

The chain is built from TRBV5-4 and TRBJ2-2, with 7 bases aligning to TRBD1. After removal of 0 bases from V and 2 bases from J, the junction contained 4 bases not matched to a gene. CDR1 and CDR2 (germline): SGHNT, YYREEE (reference sequence). The CDR3 runs to 16 residues. The CDR3 coding sequence is TGTGCCAGCAGCTTGGCCGGGACAGTTAACACCGGGGAGCTGTTTTTT. Translation: CASSLAGTVNTGELFF.

The rearrangement links TRBV2 to TRBJ2-7; 8 bases match TRBD2. The V gene end was trimmed by 9 bases and the J gene end by 2 bases; junction bases not matched to a gene: 6. Germline lookup yields CDR1 SNHLY and CDR2 FYNNEI. The CDR3 is 13 residues long. CDR3 DNA sequence: TGTGCCAGTCTACTAGCGGCAACCTACGAGCAGTACTTC. This encodes CASLLAATYEQYF.

The CDR3 DNA follows: TGCGCCAGCAGCTCAGGGACAGGGAACTATGGCTACACCTTC. It yields the protein CASSSGTGNYGYTF. V is TRBV5-1 and J is TRBJ1-2, with TRBD1 matching over 9 bases. Germline CDR1 SGHRS, CDR2 YFSETQ. This CDR3 spans 14 amino acids. V lost 3 bases, J lost 2 bases, and 2 bases stayed unmatched.

Concerning this clone: This sample also contains other DNA sequences that code for the same CDR3. The chain is built from TRBV5-1 and TRBJ1-3; perhaps TRBD1 as D (5 bases). V dropped 3 bases and J dropped 0 bases, with 10 bases sitting between them. From germline, CDR1 is SGHRS and CDR2 YFSETQ. The length of the CDR3 is 15 residues. CDR3 region: CASSSTGNSGNTIYF. DNA for the CDR3: TGCGCCAGCAGCTCTACAGGCAACTCTGGAAACACCATATATTTT.

In DNA form, the CDR3 reads TGTGCCAGCAAATCTAGGCAGAACTACGAGCAGTACTTC. Translated: CASKSRQNYEQYF. The rearrangement links TRBV12-3 or TRBV12-4 to TRBJ2-7; D not certain. The ends were cut back, 7 bases at V and 3 bases at J, with 13 bases in the middle. CDR3 length: 13 amino acids.

CDR3 sequence: CAWQGQGSSYNSPLHF. CDR3 in DNA: TGTGCCTGGCAGGGACAGGGAAGCTCCTATAATTCACCCCTCCACTTT. The J gene is TRBJ1-6, the V gene TRBV30, with 9 bases lining up with TRBD1. The V gene's germline CDR1 is GTSNPN and CDR2 SVGIG (reference sequence). The trim removed 5 bases at V and 0 bases at J, leaving 5 bases unmatched. CDR3 length: 16 amino acids.

This clone was counted a few times. This chain connects TRBV1 to TRBJ2-1; the table assigns TRBD2, which was not confirmed against the DNA. TRBV1 is an annotated pseudogene. The CDR3 loop spans 14 amino acids. CDR3 sequence: CTSSHLAGGGEQFF. CDR3 nucleotide sequence: TGCACCAGCAGCCATCTAGCGGGAGGAGGTGAGCAGTTCTTC.

This chain uses TRBV7-6 with TRBJ2-1; 11 bases match TRBD1. CDR1 and CDR2 from the germline V gene are SGHVS and FNYEAQ. V was pared by 1 base and J by 9 bases, with 5 bases of the junction left unmatched. CDR3 length equals 15 residues. CDR3 protein: CASSLEGTGGGEQFF. DNA for the CDR3: TGTGCCAGCAGCTTAGAGGGGACAGGGGGTGGTGAGCAGTTCTTC.

The V gene is TRBV5-1, the J gene TRBJ2-5; the D gene is possibly TRBD1 (6 bases). Trimming shortened V by 2 bases and J by 0 bases, and 8 bases separated the two germline ends. The CDR3 runs to 14 residues. Germline CDR1 is SGHRS and CDR2 is YFSETQ. CDR3 nucleotide sequence: TGCGCCAGCAGCTTACGGACAGACCAAGAGACCCAGTACTTC. It translates to CASSLRTDQETQYF.

This chain links TRBV6-5 with TRBJ1-5; D is perhaps TRBD1 (5 bases). CDR1 is MNHEY and CDR2 is SVGAGI in the germline V gene. V lost 0 bases to trimming and J lost 7 bases, with 13 bases between them. The CDR3 contains 15 residues. The DNA of the CDR3 is TGTGCCAGCAGTTACTCGGGGGGTACAAGCCAGCCCCAGCATTTT. This gives the protein CASSYSGGTSQPQHF.

In its sample, this clone was seen a few times. The chain employs TRBV10-3 and TRBJ1-3; possibly TRBD1 for D (5 bases). The CDR3 is 13 residues long. Germline V lookup: CDR1 ENHRY, CDR2 SYGVKD. The V end was cut by 4 bases, the J end by 2 bases, with 6 bases between. In DNA form, the CDR3 reads TGTGCCATCAGTGTACAGGCTGGAAACACCATATATTTT. Translation: CAISVQAGNTIYF.

J is TRBJ2-7 and V is TRBV29-1; 11 nucleotides agree with TRBD1. The CDR3 spans 15 residues. CDR1 is SQVTM, CDR2 ANQGSEA, per germline. Losses at the gene ends were 7 bases for V and 0 bases for J; bases not matched to a gene: 8. The CDR3 DNA reads as TGCAGCGCCCGGACAGGGGGCATCCGCTCCTACGAGCAGTACTTC. This encodes CSARTGGIRSYEQYF.

The chain couples TRBV5-1 to TRBJ1-2; D is undetermined. From germline, CDR1 is SGHRS and CDR2 YFSETQ. Trimming left V 4 bases short and J 2 bases short, with 15 bases between. The CDR3 contains 15 residues. The CDR3 DNA follows: TGCGCCAGCAGCGGCGAGGGTTCCCTCAACTATGGCTACACCTTC. Its translation is CASSGEGSLNYGYTF. Using reference TRBV5-1 and TRBJ1-2 for the parts outside the CDR3, the full variable domain is KAGVTQTPRYLIKTRGQQVTLSCSPISGHRSVSWYQQTPGQGLQFLFEYFSETQRNKGNFPGRFSGRQFSNSRSEMNVSTLELGDSALYLCASSGEGSLNYGYTFGSGTRLTVV.

The chain uses TRBV6-4 and TRBJ1-2; no reliable D call. This CDR3 is 13 amino acids long. CDR1 and CDR2 from the germline V gene are MRHNA and SNTAGT. V was clipped by 4 bases and J by 4 bases, with 10 bases between them. The CDR3 nucleotides read TGTGCCAGCAGTGCGGACCGGGGCTATGGCTACACCTTC. Protein sequence: CASSADRGYGYTF.

The V and J genes are TRBV5-1 and TRBJ1-2; 8 nucleotides align to TRBD1. Losses at the gene ends were 1 base for V and 3 bases for J; bases not matched to a gene: 11. Germline CDR1 reads SGHRS; CDR2 reads YFSETQ. The CDR3 is 17 residues long. CDR3 region: CASSLRPRGRGDYGYTF. The DNA for the CDR3 is TGCGCCAGCAGCTTGCGTCCCAGGGGGCGCGGGGACTATGGCTACACCTTC.

This clone was counted between two and nine times. V gene TRBV7-9 combines with J gene TRBJ1-3, with a tentative D call TRBD1 (5 bases). This CDR3 comprises 15 residues. Trimming left V 5 bases short and J 8 bases short, with 19 bases between. Germline loops: CDR1 SEHNR, CDR2 FQNEAQ (reference sequence). The CDR3 is CASSPPAGRGYTIYF. CDR3 DNA: TGTGCCAGCAGCCCCCCCGCAGGGCGAGGTTACACCATATATTTT.

The chain joins TRBV5-1 to TRBJ2-7; 9 positions agree with TRBD1. CDR3 length equals 16 residues. V shed 0 bases, J shed 2 bases, and the junction held 6 bases outside the gene matches. Germline values: CDR1 SGHRS, CDR2 YFSETQ. CDR3 sequence (DNA): TGCGCCAGCAGCTTGGCGACAGGGGGGTCAACCTACGAGCAGTACTTC. This codes for CASSLATGGSTYEQYF.

This clone is a singleton in its sample. The chain carries TRBV19 and TRBJ2-7; D gene unclear. The CDR3 has 14 residues. Per the germline V gene, CDR1 is LNHDA and CDR2 is SQIVND (reference sequence). Trimming cost V 2 bases and J 7 bases, with 15 bases left between them. This CDR3 reads CASSISGSSLEQYF. CDR3 DNA sequence: TGTGCCAGTAGTATATCCGGGTCCTCTTTGGAGCAGTACTTC.

The chain is built from TRBV11-3 and TRBJ2-4; the match to TRBD2 covers 12 bases. V lost 5 bases to trimming and J lost 0 bases; unmatched junction nucleotides: 11. CDR1 is SGHNT, CDR2 YENEEA, per germline. This CDR3 comprises 19 residues. CDR3 protein: CASSPHSGGLAGAKNIQYF. The CDR3 nucleotides are TGTGCCAGCAGCCCTCATTCGGGGGGACTAGCGGGAGCCAAAAACATTCAGTACTTC.

This clone has just a few counts. This chain uses TRBV19 with TRBJ2-2, with D maybe TRBD1 (6 bases). The CDR3 consists of 15 residues. Germline V lookup: CDR1 LNHDA, CDR2 SQIVND (reference sequence). V was trimmed by 6 bases and J by 4 bases, leaving 15 bases between them. In DNA, the CDR3 is TGTGCCAGTAGAGCTGGGGGCTCCAGCACCGGGGAGCTGTTTTTT. This translates into CASRAGGSSTGELFF.

The chain joins TRBV2 to TRBJ2-1; D is unclear. V lost 8 bases and J 6 bases, leaving 20 bases between the germline ends. The CDR3 is made up of 15 amino acids. The germline V gene has CDR1 SNHLY and CDR2 FYNNEI. CDR3 loop: CASAASTKHPNEQFF. CDR3 coding DNA: TGTGCCAGCGCGGCTTCTACTAAACACCCCAATGAGCAGTTCTTC.

V is TRBV24-1 and J is TRBJ1-5; no definite D call. This CDR3 has 12 residues. V was pared by 5 bases and J by 7 bases, with 8 bases between. The germline CDR1 and CDR2 sequences are KGHDR and SFDVKD. CDR3 sequence reads: CATSGPGQPQHF. The CDR3, as DNA: TGTGCCACCAGTGGGCCGGGGCAGCCCCAGCATTTT.

This sequence joins TRBV3-1 (or the pseudogene TRBV3-2) and TRBJ1-2; TRBD1 matches at 9 bases. This CDR3 spans 15 amino acids. J was trimmed by 5 bases and V by 1 base; bases with no gene match: 5. Germline V gene sequence: CDR1 LGHDT, CDR2 YNNKEL (reference sequence). Written as DNA, the CDR3 is TGTGCCAGCAGCCAAGGGGTAGGACAGGGGTATGGCTACACCTTC. It translates to CASSQGVGQGYGYTF.